This passage covers 27 T cell receptor beta chains from one sample sequenced in a study of human T cells and chemical hapten exposure. Time point indicated: patch test 2, 6 weeks after DPC sensitization. The treatment was: therapeutic diphenylcyclopropenone sensitization with weekly scalp DPC. One entry per CDR3 protein, called by TCRdb with MiXCR from the RACE reads. Found here are some 57,000 distinct CDR3 sequences, just under 10% of them singletons; the top ten hold approximately 1.7%. Sequenced material: whole blood, taken in connection with sensitization to the hapten diphenylcyclopropenone (DPC). The source is a woman between 45 and 65 years old with alopecia areata. Some clones in this sample may be carry-over from other donors' samples.

This clonotype has a handful of counts. The CDR3 DNA reads TGTGCCAGCAGCCCCCAGCTACAGGGAAACACCGGGGAGCTGTTTTTT. This sequence encodes CASSPQLQGNTGELFF. This chain joins TRBV7-2 and TRBJ2-2; D is perhaps TRBD1 (6 bases). Germline V CDR1 and CDR2: SGHTA, FQGNSA. The V gene lost 5 bases and the J gene lost 2 bases, with 15 bases spanning the gap. The CDR3 has 16 residues.

This clonotype was detected only a few times. This chain links TRBV6-5 with TRBJ2-7; D is uncertain. Trimming cost V 0 bases and J 0 bases, with 12 bases left between them. Germline V CDR1 and CDR2: MNHEY, SVGAGI. CDR3 length: 16 amino acids. CDR3 protein: CASSYSGSGASYEQYF. CDR3 bases: TGTGCCAGCAGTTACTCGGGATCTGGCGCCTCCTACGAGCAGTACTTC.

This clonotype showed up just a few times. The gene calls are TRBV7-2 and TRBJ1-5; D is perhaps TRBD1 (6 bases). V was trimmed by 5 bases and J by 3 bases, leaving 14 bases between them. CDR1 is SGHTA and CDR2 is FQGNSA in the germline V gene. The CDR3 contains 15 residues. DNA of the CDR3: TGTGCCAGCAGCGCTGGACAGATTAACAATCAGCCCCAGCATTTT. Translation: CASSAGQINNQPQHF. The whole variable domain, filled in from reference TRBV7-2 and TRBJ1-5, reads GAGVSQSPSNKVTEKGKDVELRCDPISGHTALYWYRQSLGQGLEFLIYFQGNSAPDKSGLPSDRFSAERTGGSVSTLTIQRTQQEDSAVYLCASSAGQINNQPQHFGDGTRLSIL.

This clonotype was found a few times. This chain connects TRBV28 to TRBJ1-1; 8 positions agree with TRBD1. J gave up 5 bases and V 0 bases, and 2 bases lay outside the gene matches. Germline lookup yields CDR1 MDHEN and CDR2 SYDVKM. The CDR3 has 14 residues. For the CDR3, the DNA is TGTGCCAGCAGTTTATGGCAGGGGGCGACTGAAGCTTTCTTT. Translated, it gives CASSLWQGATEAFF.

This clonotype was seen only a few times. The J gene is TRBJ2-3, the V gene TRBV7-2; D is uncertain. The CDR3 runs to 14 residues. CDR1 SGHTA and CDR2 FQGNSA come from the germline V gene. Trimming cost V 1 base and J 0 bases, with 5 bases left between them. DNA of the CDR3: TGTGCCAGCAGCTTAGGGCAGAGCACAGATACGCAGTATTTT. Its translation is CASSLGQSTDTQYF.

The chain recombines TRBV29-1 with TRBJ2-2; 11 nucleotides align to TRBD2. This CDR3 has 14 residues. V shed 4 bases and J 7 bases; nucleotides not matched to a gene: 5. Germline V gene lookup returns CDR1 SQVTM and CDR2 ANQGSEA. CDR3 nucleotides: TGCAGCGTTGCTAGCGGGAGGTCTGGCGGGGAGCTGTTTTTT. Amino acid sequence: CSVASGRSGGELFF.

This clonotype was observed a few times. The chain uses TRBV4-1 and TRBJ2-5, with TRBD1 as a possible D gene (5 bases). The CDR3 loop spans 14 amino acids. V was trimmed by 0 bases and J by 2 bases, leaving 7 bases between them. The germline gives CDR1 MGHRA, CDR2 YSYEKL. The CDR3 protein is CASSQEGRQETQYF. CDR3 nucleotides: TGCGCCAGCAGCCAAGAGGGGCGTCAAGAGACCCAGTACTTC.

This clonotype has just a few counts. The gene calls are TRBV7-9 and TRBJ2-7; D is unclear. The CDR3 spans 11 residues. V was cut by 3 bases and J by 0 bases, with 0 bases left in between. CDR1 is SEHNR, CDR2 FQNEAQ, per germline (reference sequence). CDR3 protein: CASSFSYEQYF. The CDR3 region has the DNA TGTGCCAGCAGCTTCTCCTACGAGCAGTACTTC.

At least ten counts were recorded for this clonotype. The DNA of the CDR3 is TGTGCCAGCAGCCACGACAGCGGGAGGCCCTACAATGAGCAGTTCTTC. Translating gives CASSHDSGRPYNEQFF. The chain combines TRBV3-1 with TRBJ2-1, with TRBD2 matching 9 bases. Germline assignment: CDR1 LGHDT and CDR2 YNNKEL (reference sequence). V was pared by 3 bases and J by 2 bases, with 5 bases of the junction left unmatched. The CDR3 is 16 amino acids.

J is TRBJ1-1 and V is TRBV28; the D is unclear. This CDR3 spans 12 amino acids. The germline CDR1 and CDR2 sequences are MDHEN and SYDVKM. V shed 5 bases and J shed 3 bases, with 7 bases lying between them. The CDR3 loop reads CASSPRHTEAFF. CDR3 nucleotides: TGTGCCAGCAGTCCAAGGCACACTGAAGCTTTCTTT.

V and J are TRBV18 and TRBJ2-6; 9 bases match TRBD1. Unmatched junction bases numbered 1, after V lost 1 base and J lost 0 bases. Looked up from germline, CDR1 is KGHSH and CDR2 is LQKENI. The CDR3 covers 17 residues. The CDR3 nucleotides read TGTGCCAGCTCACCACGACAGGGGGACTCTGGGGCCAACGTCCTGACTTTC. This translates into CASSPRQGDSGANVLTF.

This clonotype occurred many times. The chain joins TRBV28 to TRBJ1-3, with D possibly matching TRBD1 (6 bases). The CDR3 is made up of 17 amino acids. The germline CDR1 and CDR2 sequences are MDHEN and SYDVKM. Trimming took off 7 bases at V and 8 bases at J, with 27 bases between the two ends. The CDR3 region has the DNA TGTGCCAGCAAACCCAGCCGAGGGACCCGGGGGCCTGACACCATATATTTT. Translation gives CASKPSRGTRGPDTIYF.

In its sample, this clonotype was seen a few times. This chain uses TRBV9 with TRBJ2-1; no definite D call. Trimming took 5 bases from V and 0 from J, leaving 9 bases between them. This CDR3 region has 14 residues. From germline, CDR1 is SGDLS and CDR2 YYNGEE. CDR3 residues: CASREVGSYNEQFF. DNA of the CDR3: TGTGCCAGCAGAGAGGTCGGCTCCTACAATGAGCAGTTCTTC.

The rearrangement joins TRBV5-1 to TRBJ1-1; 9 bases map to TRBD1. Germline assignment: CDR1 SGHRS and CDR2 YFSETQ. The junction had 9 bases not matched to a gene; V was cut back by 4 bases and J by 2 bases. This CDR3 has 16 amino acids. The CDR3 DNA reads as TGCGCCAGCAGCCCGGGACAGGGTGTAGGCAACACTGAAGCTTTCTTT. The encoded protein is CASSPGQGVGNTEAFF.

In this sample, this clonotype turned up a few times. The chain combines TRBV12-3 or TRBV12-4 with TRBJ1-1; TRBD1 is a possible D gene (5 bases). The length of the CDR3 is 13 residues. Trimming shortened V by 5 bases and J by 4 bases, and 11 bases separated the two germline ends. The CDR3 sequence is CASSRSRGTEAFF. CDR3 coding DNA: TGTGCCAGCAGTCGAAGTAGGGGCACTGAAGCTTTCTTT.

This clonotype appeared a single time. A read error may produce the germline difference seen at one junction end. V gene TRBV7-9 combines with J gene TRBJ2-7; 10 positions match TRBD2. The CDR3 has 15 residues. CDR1 is SEHNR and CDR2 is FQNEAQ in the germline V gene (reference sequence). As DNA, the CDR3 is TGTGCCAGCAGCACAGATGGACAACGACTAGCGGGTTGCCAATTC. Translation gives CASSTDGQRLAGCQF. Filled out from reference TRBV7-9 and TRBJ2-7, the complete variable domain reads DTGVSQNPRHKITKRGQNVTFRCDPISEHNRLYWYRQTLGQGPEFLTYFQNEAQLEKSRLLSDRFSAERPKGSFSTLEIQRTEQGDSAMYLCASSTDGQRLAGCQFGPGTRLTVT.

This clonotype was observed a few times. The rearrangement uses TRBV20-1 and TRBJ2-1, with TRBD1 matching over 10 bases. V was clipped by 1 base and J by 0 bases; unmatched bases: 9. Germline V lookup: CDR1 DFQATT, CDR2 SNEGSKA (reference sequence). This CDR3 spans 18 amino acids. The chain's CDR3 is CSARGDRGGHSSYNEQFF. The DNA for the CDR3 is TGCAGTGCTAGAGGGGACAGGGGTGGTCATAGCTCCTACAATGAGCAGTTCTTC.

This clonotype was observed a few times. This chain links TRBV7-7 with TRBJ1-4; D not certain. The germline V gene encodes CDR1 SSHAT and CDR2 FNYEAQ (reference sequence). The CDR3 extends over 13 amino acids. Trimming left V 10 bases short and J 0 bases short, with 9 bases between. DNA of the CDR3: TGTGCCACCTCATGGGCAACTAATGAAAAACTGTTTTTT. The encoded protein is CATSWATNEKLFF.

This clonotype has more than one count but fewer than ten. V and J are TRBV12-3 or TRBV12-4 and TRBJ2-2, with 7 nucleotides matching TRBD1. CDR3 length: 13 amino acids. V lost 6 bases and J lost 5; bases outside the gene matches: 3. The CDR3 DNA is TGTGCCAGCAGGACAGGGAGAACCGGGGAGCTGTTTTTT. Residues: CASRTGRTGELFF.

This clonotype was seen more than once but under ten times. The chain couples TRBV4-3 to TRBJ1-1; TRBD1 matches 7 bases. Germline CDR1 is LGHNA and CDR2 is YSLEER. This CDR3 region has 14 residues. The V gene end was trimmed by 0 bases and the J gene end by 8 bases; junction bases not matched to a gene: 6. CDR3 loop: CASSQELDRAEAFF. The CDR3 nucleotides are TGCGCCAGCAGCCAAGAATTAGACAGGGCGGAAGCTTTCTTT.

For this clonotype: A much larger clonotype is one base distant, so this may be a read error. Because the CDR3's place on the DNA is in doubt, the DNA is left out and the CDR3 is given as listed by TCRdb. The gene calls are TRBV4-2 and TRBJ1-3. The CDR3 numbers 17 amino acids, ends counted. Germline V CDR1 and CDR2: LGHNA, YNFKEQ. CDR3 residues: CASSQAWARGTGNTVYF.

The chain couples TRBV6-2 or TRBV6-3 to TRBJ2-7, with D possibly matching TRBD1 (5 bases). CDR1 and CDR2 from the germline V gene are MNHEY and SVGEGT. Trimming shortened V by 8 bases and J by 4 bases, and 9 bases separated the two germline ends. The length of the CDR3 is 11 residues. DNA of the CDR3: TGTGCCAGCGGGGCAACGTACGAGCAGTACTTC. Translation gives CASGATYEQYF.

This chain joins TRBV10-3 and TRBJ1-6; D gene unclear. Germline V lookup: CDR1 ENHRY, CDR2 SYGVKD. V lost 6 bases, J lost 10 bases, and 16 bases lay in between. This CDR3 has 14 amino acids. The CDR3 sequence: CAIREREGNSPLHF. CDR3 DNA: TGTGCCATCAGGGAGAGGGAGGGCAACTCACCCCTCCACTTT.

The chain uses TRBV7-2 and TRBJ2-7; no clear D gene. The CDR3 length is 14 residues. Deletions cut 1 base from V and 3 bases from J, with 10 bases between. Looked up from germline, CDR1 is SGHTA and CDR2 is FQGNSA. The CDR3 spells CASSLVAAYYEQYF. CDR3 nucleotides: TGTGCCAGCAGCTTAGTGGCAGCATACTACGAGCAGTACTTC.

This clonotype has just a few counts. The chain joins TRBV7-8 to TRBJ2-3; TRBD1 aligns across 8 bases. The germline CDR1 and CDR2 sequences are SGHVS and FQNEAQ. The ends lost 2 bases at V and 9 bases at J; junction bases unmatched: 7. The CDR3 contains 14 residues. CDR3 nucleotide sequence: TGTGCCAGCAGCTTATCCACAGGGGGTCCAACGCAGTATTTT. It codes for CASSLSTGGPTQYF.

The sample holds a few counts of this clonotype. The chain combines TRBV4-3 with TRBJ1-2, with TRBD1 matching over 7 bases. Germline loops: CDR1 LGHNA, CDR2 YSLEER. This CDR3 has 15 residues. V lost 4 bases to trimming and J lost 11 bases; unmatched junction nucleotides: 16. This chain's CDR3 is CASSRDRVVPLGYTF. Written as DNA, the CDR3 is TGCGCCAGCAGCCGCGACAGGGTTGTGCCTTTGGGGTACACCTTC.

This clonotype was counted ten times or more. J is TRBJ1-1 and V is TRBV18; 7 bases match TRBD1. The CDR3 contains 14 residues. Germline CDR1 KGHSH, CDR2 LQKENI. The V segment lost 5 bases and the J segment 1 base; nucleotides outside the gene matches: 4. The CDR3 loop is CASSSGTANTEAFF. CDR3 sequence (DNA): TGTGCCAGCTCATCAGGGACAGCGAACACTGAAGCTTTCTTT.